These 16 T cell receptor beta chains were sequenced from one sample in a study of shared clonotypes between healthy human individuals. Profiling relied on immunoSEQ multiplex PCR, and the TCRdb table lists in-frame clones only, not all of them. The table includes around 550,000 clones, approximately 96% detected once. Terminally differentiated effector memory CD45RA+ cells were left out of the naive CD8 fraction, which was CD45RO-negative and positively selected for CCR7. Sequencing was done on a sample of naive CD8+ T cells sorted from blood. These receptors were obtained from a woman in her twenties or thirties in good health.

The chain employs TRBV19 and TRBJ2-6; 7 positions agree with TRBD1. The V gene's germline CDR1 is LNHDA and CDR2 SQIVND (reference sequence). The CDR3 has 16 residues. V shed 6 bases and J 0 bases; nucleotides not matched to a gene: 5. The CDR3 region is CASRGTAPSGANVLTF. The CDR3 coding sequence is TGTGCCAGTAGGGGGACAGCCCCCTCTGGGGCCAACGTCCTGACTTTC.

The chain uses TRBV19 and TRBJ2-3; no firm D call. Trimming left V 5 bases short and J 0 bases short, with 12 bases between. The CDR3 is 15 residues long. Germline V gives CDR1 LNHDA, CDR2 SQIVND (reference sequence). The CDR3 protein is CASSLGLTSTDTQYF. The CDR3 DNA sequence: TGTGCCAGTAGTCTGGGGTTAACTAGCACAGATACGCAGTATTTT.

The rearrangement joins TRBV13 to TRBJ2-3; the match to TRBD1 covers 10 bases. Per the germline V gene, CDR1 is PRHDT and CDR2 is FYEKMQ (reference sequence). V gave up 6 bases and J gave up 5 bases; unmatched junction bases: 8. This CDR3 is built from 15 residues. The CDR3 DNA sequence: TGTGCCAGCAGTTATCAAGGACAGGGGGAAGATACGCAGTATTTT. This translates into CASSYQGQGEDTQYF. The complete variable domain, with remaining parts taken from reference TRBV13 and TRBJ2-3, reads AAGVIQSPRHLIKEKRETATLKCYPIPRHDTVYWYQQGPGQDPQFLISFYEKMQSDKGSIPDRFSAQQFSDYHSELNMSSLELGDSALYFCASSYQGQGEDTQYFGPGTRLTVL.

This sequence joins TRBV9 and TRBJ1-2, with D hard to call. The ends were cut back, 7 bases at V and 4 bases at J, with 14 bases in the middle. Germline-derived CDR1 and CDR2 are SGDLS and YYNGEE. The CDR3 is made up of 13 amino acids. This CDR3 reads CASGPPGGYGYTF. CDR3 DNA: TGTGCCAGCGGGCCCCCCGGTGGCTATGGCTACACCTTC. The whole variable domain, remainder taken from reference TRBV9 and TRBJ1-2, is DSGVTQTPKHLITATGQRVTLRCSPRSGDLSVYWYQQSLDQGLQFLIQYYNGEERAKGNILERFSAQQFPDLHSELNLSSLELGDSALYFCASGPPGGYGYTFGSGTRLTVV.

This chain uses TRBV5-4 with TRBJ2-7, with 10 bases matching TRBD1. This CDR3 contains 15 residues. Germline CDR1 and CDR2: SGHNT and YYREEE (reference sequence). The V and J ends lost 0 bases and 5 bases, in that order; junction bases with no gene match: 5. CDR3 in DNA: TGTGCCAGCAGCTTGGCCGGGGACAGGGGCCACGAGCAGTACTTC. This translates into CASSLAGDRGHEQYF.

The V and J genes are TRBV27 and TRBJ2-5; TRBD1 agrees at 8 bases. Losses at the gene ends were 4 bases for V and 0 bases for J; bases not matched to a gene: 4. The CDR3 runs to 15 residues. Germline V gene data show CDR1 as MNHEY and CDR2 as SMNVEV (reference sequence). CDR3 coding DNA: TGTGCCAGCAGTTGGGGACAGGCAAACCAAGAGACCCAGTACTTC. Translating gives CASSWGQANQETQYF.

The V and J genes are TRBV27 and TRBJ2-1; the D is unclear. Germline V gene data show CDR1 as MNHEY and CDR2 as SMNVEV (reference sequence). V lost 5 bases to trimming and J lost 6 bases, with 8 bases between them. The CDR3 runs to 12 residues. CDR3 amino acids: CASSPPSNEQFF. The CDR3 nucleotides are TGTGCCAGCAGTCCACCTTCCAATGAGCAGTTCTTC.

The chain carries TRBV6-1 and TRBJ2-1; D possibly corresponds to TRBD2 (5 bases). The CDR3 covers 14 residues. The V gene lost 0 bases and the J gene lost 8 bases, with 11 bases spanning the gap. CDR1 is MNHNS and CDR2 is SASEGT in the germline V gene. Here the CDR3 DNA reads TGTGCCAGCAGTGAAGCAGGTGGCGGGTATGAGCAGTTCTTC. Amino acid sequence: CASSEAGGGYEQFF.

The J gene is TRBJ1-4, the V gene TRBV10-1; D is possibly TRBD1 (5 bases). Germline V lookup: CDR1 WNHNN, CDR2 SYGVQD (reference sequence). Trimming shortened V by 5 bases and J by 0 bases, and 16 bases separated the two germline ends. The CDR3 consists of 17 residues. CDR3 nucleotide sequence: TGCGCCAGCAGTCTCCTCGCAGACAGAGCAACTAATGAAAAACTGTTTTTT. Translation gives CASSLLADRATNEKLFF.

V and J are TRBV9 and TRBJ2-1; a weak D match, TRBD2 (6 bases). The length of the CDR3 is 14 residues. The V end was cut by 0 bases, the J end by 8 bases, with 12 bases between. Per the germline V gene, CDR1 is SGDLS and CDR2 is YYNGEE. CDR3 coding DNA: TGTGCCAGCAGCGTAGACGGGAGTCTGGATGAGCAGTTCTTC. Translated, it gives CASSVDGSLDEQFF.

This chain links TRBV21-1 with TRBJ2-2; TRBD1, as called in the table, went unchecked against the DNA. TRBV21-1 is classified as a pseudogene. CDR3 length: 16 residues. CDR3 sequence: CASSKEDRVATGELFF. The DNA of the CDR3 is TGTGCCAGCAGCAAAGAGGACAGGGTGGCGACCGGGGAGCTGTTTTTT.

This clone has just one count. The chain links TRBV13 to TRBJ1-2, with D tentatively TRBD1 (5 bases). Trimming pared 5 bases from V and 7 bases from J, leaving 11 bases between. This CDR3 has 12 amino acids. Germline-derived CDR1 and CDR2 are PRHDT and FYEKMQ (reference sequence). The CDR3 sequence is CASSQGLGGYTF. The CDR3 nucleotides read TGTGCCAGCAGCCAGGGACTGGGTGGCTACACCTTC.

The chain links TRBV10-3 to TRBJ2-7; 9 positions match TRBD1. There are 13 residues in the CDR3. CDR1 ENHRY and CDR2 SYGVKD come from the germline V gene. V lost 6 bases and J lost 7; bases outside the gene matches: 7. CDR3 amino acids: CAIRAGTGPEQYF. CDR3 sequence (DNA): TGTGCCATCAGGGCCGGGACAGGGCCAGAGCAGTACTTC.

CDR3 DNA sequence: TGCGCCAGCAGCCCCCTGGGACAGCGTAATCAGCCCCAGCATTTT. This translates into CASSPLGQRNQPQHF. The gene calls are TRBV4-1 and TRBJ1-5, with 7 bases matching TRBD1. The junction had 7 bases not matched to a gene; V was cut back by 4 bases and J by 4 bases. The germline CDR1 and CDR2 sequences are MGHRA and YSYEKL. The CDR3 totals 15 residues.

The chain recombines TRBV9 with TRBJ2-5; D perhaps matches TRBD1 (5 bases). The CDR3 length is 17 residues. Germline CDR1 SGDLS, CDR2 YYNGEE. Trimming removed 1 base from V and 1 base from J, with 17 bases in between. The CDR3 nucleotides are TGTGCCAGCAGCGTATTATTGGGGCAGAGCTTCCAAGAGACCCAGTACTTC. The encoded protein is CASSVLLGQSFQETQYF.

The chain is built from TRBV28 and TRBJ2-7; D tentatively reads TRBD1 or TRBD2 (5 bases each). The V gene lost 6 bases and the J gene lost 5 bases, with 17 bases spanning the gap. The CDR3 runs 14 residues. The germline CDR1 and CDR2 sequences are MDHEN and SYDVKM. CDR3 protein: CASSSGPRTNEQYF. The DNA of the CDR3 is TGTGCCAGCAGCTCGGGACCCCGGACCAACGAGCAGTACTTC.